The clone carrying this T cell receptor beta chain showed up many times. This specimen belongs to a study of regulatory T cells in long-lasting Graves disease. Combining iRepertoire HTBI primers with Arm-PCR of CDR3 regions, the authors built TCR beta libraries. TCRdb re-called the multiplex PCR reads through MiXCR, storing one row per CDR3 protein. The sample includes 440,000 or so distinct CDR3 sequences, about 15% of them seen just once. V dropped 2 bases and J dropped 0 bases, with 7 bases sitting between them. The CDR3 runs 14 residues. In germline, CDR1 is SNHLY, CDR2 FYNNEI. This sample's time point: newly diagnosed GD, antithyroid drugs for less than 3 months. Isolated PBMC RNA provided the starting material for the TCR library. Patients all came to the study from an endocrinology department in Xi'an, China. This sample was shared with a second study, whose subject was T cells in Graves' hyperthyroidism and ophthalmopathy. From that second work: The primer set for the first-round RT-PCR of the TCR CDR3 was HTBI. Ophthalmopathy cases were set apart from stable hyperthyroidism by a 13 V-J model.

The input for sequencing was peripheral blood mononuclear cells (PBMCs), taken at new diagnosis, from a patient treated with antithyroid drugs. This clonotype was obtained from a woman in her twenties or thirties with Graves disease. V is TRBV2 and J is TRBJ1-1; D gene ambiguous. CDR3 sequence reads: CASSELTVNTEAFF. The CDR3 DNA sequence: TGTGCCAGCAGTGAACTGACGGTGAACACTGAAGCTTTCTTT.